Listed here are 10 T cell receptor beta chains from one sample, sequenced in a study of Ad26.COV2.S vaccination and SARS-CoV-2 variants. Produced via immunoSEQ multiplex PCR; TCRdb's table is partial and in-frame only. The table lists roughly 700,000 clones, about 90% of them singletons. Treatment meaning: about 20 received Ad26.COV2.S at low or high dose, single or two shots; about 5 received placebo; per-sample allocation not given. Sampling was done on day 63 after the first vaccine or placebo injection. Source: peripheral blood, taken in a trial of Ad26.COV2.S vaccine versus placebo. These receptors came from a person aged 18 to 65 who received the Ad26.COV2.S COVID-19 vaccine or a placebo.

The chain recombines TRBV6-5 with TRBJ1-1; 7 nucleotides line up with TRBD1. The germline CDR1 and CDR2 sequences are MNHEY and SVGAGI. The length of the CDR3 is 14 residues. The junction had 4 bases not matched to a gene; V was cut back by 2 bases and J by 4 bases. CDR3: CASSYLTGPTEAFF. CDR3 in DNA: TGTGCCAGCAGTTACCTGACAGGGCCCACTGAAGCTTTCTTT.

This clone came up a few times. The rearrangement joins TRBV10-3 to TRBJ2-7; no reliable D call. The V end was cut by 2 bases, the J end by 6 bases, with 11 bases between. This CDR3 is built from 13 residues. Germline lookup yields CDR1 ENHRY and CDR2 SYGVKD. CDR3 nucleotide sequence: TGTGCCATCAGTGAGCTGGGTAGTGGCGAGCAGTACTTC. Its protein product is CAISELGSGEQYF.

This clone has at least ten counts. This chain connects TRBV7-2 to TRBJ1-2; 7 bases agree with TRBD1. V was pared by 3 bases and J by 3 bases, with 4 bases of the junction left unmatched. The CDR3 is 14 amino acids. Germline values: CDR1 SGHTA, CDR2 FQGNSA. This CDR3 reads CASSFRQGHYGYTF. CDR3 nucleotide sequence: TGTGCCAGCAGCTTCAGACAGGGACACTATGGCTACACCTTC.

The rearrangement joins TRBV10-3 to TRBJ2-7; 7 nucleotides line up with TRBD1. Germline CDR1 reads ENHRY; CDR2 reads SYGVKD. The length of the CDR3 is 14 residues. Germline trimming cut 11 bases from V and 6 bases from J; bases unmatched to any gene: 16. The CDR3 nucleotides read TGTGCCTCGCGCCACTACAGGGGTTCTGCCGAGCAGTACTTC. The encoded protein is CASRHYRGSAEQYF.

The J gene is TRBJ2-7, the V gene TRBV7-6; TRBD1 matches 10 bases. V was pared by 5 bases and J by 6 bases, with 13 bases of the junction left unmatched. CDR3 length: 16 amino acids. Per germline, CDR1 SGHVS and CDR2 FNYEAQ. Here the CDR3 DNA reads TGTGCCAGCAGCCCCAGACACAGGACAGGGGGATTCGAGCAGTACTTC. It yields the protein CASSPRHRTGGFEQYF.

CDR3: CSVVWGSTEAFF. The CDR3 nucleotides read TGCAGCGTTGTCTGGGGGAGCACTGAAGCTTTCTTT. The chain joins TRBV29-1 to TRBJ1-1, with a tentative D call TRBD1 (5 bases). The V end lost 4 bases, the J end lost 4 bases, and 10 bases lay between the germline ends. The CDR3 loop spans 12 amino acids. The germline gives CDR1 SQVTM, CDR2 ANQGSEA. Full variable domain (rest looked up from reference TRBV29-1 and TRBJ1-1): SAVISQKPSRDICQRGTSLTIQCQVDSQVTMMFWYRQQPGQSLTLIATANQGSEATYESGFVIDKFPISRPNLTFSTLTVSNMSPEDSSIYLCSVVWGSTEAFFGQGTRLTVV.

This clone was seen more than once but under ten times. The rearrangement uses TRBV10-1 and TRBJ1-3; D ambiguous. This CDR3 is 14 amino acids long. CDR1 is WNHNN and CDR2 is SYGVQD in the germline V gene (reference sequence). The ends were cut back, 0 bases at V and 8 bases at J, with 11 bases in the middle. CDR3 loop: CASSESTSVDTIYF. The CDR3 DNA follows: TGCGCCAGCAGTGAGTCCACCTCCGTGGACACCATATATTTT.

The sample holds a few counts of this clone. As DNA, the CDR3 is TGCGCCAGCAGCCAAGATGGGAGACACCCCCAAGAGACCCAGTACTTC. Amino acid sequence: CASSQDGRHPQETQYF. The V gene is TRBV4-3, the J gene TRBJ2-5; maybe TRBD2 (5 bases). CDR3 size: 16 residues. Per the germline V gene, CDR1 is LGHNA and CDR2 is YSLEER. V was trimmed by 0 bases and J by 1 base, leaving 12 bases between them.

The genes are TRBV5-4 and TRBJ2-1; 11 bases agree with TRBD1. Unmatched junction bases numbered 5, after V lost 4 bases and J lost 8 bases. Germline-derived CDR1 and CDR2 are SGHNT and YYREEE (reference sequence). The CDR3 contains 14 residues. CDR3 amino acids: CASSRDRGNDEQFF. CDR3 in DNA: TGTGCCAGCAGCCGGGACAGGGGGAACGATGAGCAGTTCTTC.

This clone was seen more than once but under ten times. The V call is TRBV12-3 or TRBV12-4, the J call TRBJ2-4; D might be TRBD1 or TRBD2, each matching 5 bases. With 6 bases removed from V and 11 bases from J, the gap between germline ends came to 17 bases. This CDR3 has 13 residues. CDR3 nucleotides: TGTGCCAGCAGATCCGGGACCGGAACGGTTCAGTACTTC. As protein: CASRSGTGTVQYF.